A single sample is the source of the 11 T cell receptor beta chains below, sequenced in a study of blood T cells in healthy people across ages (dated by TCRdb to about 2015). Libraries came from 5' RACE. TCRdb lists the instrument as Illumina HiSeq 2500. A second PCR of about 6 to 11 cycles was run with a J-beta primer mix and a sample-barcoded 5' primer. The public reads were quality trimmed at Q25 with fastp and then assembled into clones with MiXCR by TCRdb, keeping productive beta chains. Entries that share a CDR3 protein sequence are merged under the most common genes and DNA. The sample records approximately 730,000 distinct CDR3 sequences, roughly 53% of which are singletons. Roughly 40% of the sample comes from the top ten. The specimen sequenced was blood. The receptors shown here come from a man aged 80 or over in good health.

The rearrangement links TRBV28 to TRBJ2-6; 7 bases align to TRBD1. Germline assignment: CDR1 MDHEN and CDR2 SYDVKM. The CDR3 covers 17 residues. V was clipped by 7 bases and J by 0 bases; unmatched bases: 9. The DNA for the CDR3 is TGTGCCAGCAATCCGGGACAGCCAAGCTCTGGGGCCAACGTCCTGACTTTC. It specifies CASNPGQPSSGANVLTF.

This clonotype was counted once. The chain has TRBV5-1 and TRBJ2-6; perhaps TRBD1 as D (5 bases). Germline CDR1 SGHRS, CDR2 YFSETQ. The CDR3 loop spans 21 amino acids. Trimming shortened V by 4 bases and J by 2 bases, and 28 bases separated the two germline ends. CDR3 sequence (DNA): TGCGCCAGCAGCCCATCAGGACGGAAAGGGGTGCCAAGTGCTGGGGCCAACGTCCTGACTTTC. Residues: CASSPSGRKGVPSAGANVLTF.

J is TRBJ2-7 and V is TRBV6-6, with TRBD2 matching 11 bases. Germline CDR1 MNHNY, CDR2 SVGAGI (reference sequence). Germline trimming cut 0 bases from V and 6 bases from J; bases unmatched to any gene: 4. The CDR3 is 15 amino acids. CDR3: CASSYSELAGGEQYF. The CDR3, as DNA: TGTGCCAGCAGTTACTCGGAGCTAGCGGGAGGCGAGCAGTACTTC.

The J gene is TRBJ2-3, the V gene TRBV18; no definite D call. Trimming removed 5 bases at V and 4 bases at J, with 10 bases between. This CDR3 comprises 13 residues. Germline V gives CDR1 KGHSH, CDR2 LQKENI. CDR3 protein: CASSNPAADTQYF. The CDR3 DNA reads as TGTGCCAGCTCAAATCCTGCGGCAGATACGCAGTATTTT.

The chain carries TRBV5-1 and TRBJ1-4, with 7 bases identical to TRBD1. The CDR3 runs 16 residues. Germline assignment: CDR1 SGHRS and CDR2 YFSETQ. V was pared by 4 bases and J by 5 bases, with 11 bases of the junction left unmatched. CDR3 amino acids: CASSIRPGQRNEKLFF. The CDR3 DNA follows: TGCGCCAGCAGCATAAGACCGGGACAGCGGAATGAAAAACTGTTTTTT.

The gene calls are TRBV5-1 and TRBJ1-1; TRBD1 might be the D (6 bases). The CDR3 has 13 residues. The V end lost 3 bases, the J end lost 3 bases, and 9 bases lay between the germline ends. Germline V gives CDR1 SGHRS, CDR2 YFSETQ. The CDR3 loop reads CASSSYRDTEAFF. In DNA form, the CDR3 reads TGCGCCAGCAGCTCTTACAGGGACACTGAAGCTTTCTTT. The variable domain in full, with the rest retrieved from reference TRBV5-1 and TRBJ1-1, is KAGVTQTPRYLIKTRGQQVTLSCSPISGHRSVSWYQQTPGQGLQFLFEYFSETQRNKGNFPGRFSGRQFSNSRSEMNVSTLELGDSALYLCASSSYRDTEAFFGQGTRLTVV.

Only a few counts were recorded for this clonotype. The genes are TRBV20-1 and TRBJ1-2; D is possibly TRBD1 (6 bases). The CDR3 runs to 13 residues. CDR1 DFQATT and CDR2 SNEGSKA come from the germline V gene (reference sequence). Trimming pared 5 bases from V and 4 bases from J, leaving 14 bases between. CDR3 coding DNA: TGCAGTGCTCTACTGGGGGCAGCCTATGGCTACACCTTC. Residues: CSALLGAAYGYTF.

This rearrangement joins TRBV6-2 or TRBV6-3 to TRBJ2-1, with 11 bases that match TRBD1. CDR1 is MNHEY and CDR2 is SVGEGT in the germline V gene. V gave up 5 bases and J gave up 5 bases; unmatched junction bases: 5. CDR3 length equals 15 residues. Here the CDR3 DNA reads TGTGCCAGCAGTAGAGTGGGACAGGGGGACAATGAGCAGTTCTTC. This translates into CASSRVGQGDNEQFF.

This clonotype showed up just a few times. The chain carries TRBV27 and TRBJ2-3; no definite D call. Looked up from germline, CDR1 is MNHEY and CDR2 is SMNVEV (reference sequence). V gave up 3 bases and J gave up 6 bases, with 10 bases separating them. This CDR3 has 13 amino acids. CDR3 sequence (DNA): TGTGCCAGCAGTTTCGTAGCCCGGGATACGCAGTATTTT. This codes for CASSFVARDTQYF.

The rearrangement links TRBV6-5 to TRBJ2-7, with TRBD2 matching over 8 bases. This CDR3 comprises 15 residues. V was clipped by 5 bases and J by 4 bases; unmatched bases: 10. Germline assignment: CDR1 MNHEY and CDR2 SVGAGI. The CDR3 is CASSRPGTSVYEQYF. The CDR3 nucleotides read TGTGCCAGCAGTCGTCCCGGGACTAGTGTTTACGAGCAGTACTTC.

This chain links TRBV20-1 with TRBJ2-2; D might be TRBD2 (6 bases). Germline loops: CDR1 DFQATT, CDR2 SNEGSKA (reference sequence). The length of the CDR3 is 11 residues. As DNA, the CDR3 is TGCAGGGGGGGTAGCGGAAATGAGCTGTTTTTT. It translates to CRGGSGNELFF.